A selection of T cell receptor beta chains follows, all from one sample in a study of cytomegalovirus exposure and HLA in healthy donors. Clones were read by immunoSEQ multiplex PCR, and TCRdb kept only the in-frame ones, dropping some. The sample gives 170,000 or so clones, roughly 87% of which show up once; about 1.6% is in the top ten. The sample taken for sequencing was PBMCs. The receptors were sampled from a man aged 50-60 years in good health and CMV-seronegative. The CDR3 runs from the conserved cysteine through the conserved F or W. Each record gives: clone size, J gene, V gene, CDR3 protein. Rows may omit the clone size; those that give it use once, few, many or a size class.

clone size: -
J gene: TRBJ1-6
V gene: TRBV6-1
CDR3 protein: CASTPGTGNSPLHF

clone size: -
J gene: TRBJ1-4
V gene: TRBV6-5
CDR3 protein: CASRRGGNEKLFF

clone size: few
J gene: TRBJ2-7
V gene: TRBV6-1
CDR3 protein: CASIAGLAGSYEQYF

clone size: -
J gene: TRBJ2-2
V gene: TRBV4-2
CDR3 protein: CASSQEYRLATGELFF

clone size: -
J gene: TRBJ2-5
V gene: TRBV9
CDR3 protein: CASSVGGLAGDQETQYF

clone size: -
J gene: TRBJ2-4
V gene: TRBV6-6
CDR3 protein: CASSKTGGLAKNIQYF

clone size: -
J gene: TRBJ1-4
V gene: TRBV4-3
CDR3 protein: CASSHRTGKAEKLFF

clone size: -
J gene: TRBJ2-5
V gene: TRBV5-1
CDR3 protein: CASSLGQGKETQYF

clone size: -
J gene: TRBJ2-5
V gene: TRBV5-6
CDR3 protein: CASSFGTGSGKETQYF

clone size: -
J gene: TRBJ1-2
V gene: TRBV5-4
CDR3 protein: CASSLDRGTGYGYTF

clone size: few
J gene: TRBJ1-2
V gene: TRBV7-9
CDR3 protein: CASSLTRQGGPNYGYTF

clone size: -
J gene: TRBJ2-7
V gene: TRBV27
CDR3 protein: CASSLSASGGEQYF

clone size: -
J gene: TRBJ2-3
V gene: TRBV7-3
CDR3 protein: CASSLGRQPGDTQYF

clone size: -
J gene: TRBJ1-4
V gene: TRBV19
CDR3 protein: CASSTSNRGGKLFF

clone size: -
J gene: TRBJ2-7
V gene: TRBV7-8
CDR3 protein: CASSLPGTGGYEQYF

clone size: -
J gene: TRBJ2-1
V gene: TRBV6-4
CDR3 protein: CATQNHPGGQCHNEQFF

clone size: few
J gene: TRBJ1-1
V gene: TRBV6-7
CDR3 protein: CASSSQEGTNTEAFF

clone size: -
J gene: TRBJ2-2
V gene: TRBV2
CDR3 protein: CASRTGLYTGELFF

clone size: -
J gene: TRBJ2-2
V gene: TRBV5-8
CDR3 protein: CASSAGTAINTGELFF

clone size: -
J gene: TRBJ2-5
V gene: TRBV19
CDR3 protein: CASSIAMSGGPWETQYF

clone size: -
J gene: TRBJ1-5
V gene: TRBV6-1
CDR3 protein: CASSEARRGSQPQHF

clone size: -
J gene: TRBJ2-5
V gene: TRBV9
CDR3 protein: CASSVASSGGYQETQYF

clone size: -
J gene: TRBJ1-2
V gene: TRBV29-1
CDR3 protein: CSVGSIGSYTF

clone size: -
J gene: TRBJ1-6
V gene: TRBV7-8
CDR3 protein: CASRGGGSPLHF

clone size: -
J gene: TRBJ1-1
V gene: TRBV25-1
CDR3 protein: CASQTGEGMDEAFF

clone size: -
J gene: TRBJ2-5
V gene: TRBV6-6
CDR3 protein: CASEGGTSGKETQYF

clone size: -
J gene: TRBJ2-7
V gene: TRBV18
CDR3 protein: CASSLSSGTYEQYF

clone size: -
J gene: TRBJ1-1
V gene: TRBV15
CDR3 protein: CATSRESRGAFF

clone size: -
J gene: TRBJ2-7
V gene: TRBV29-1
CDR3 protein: CSVERAGQGVEEQYF

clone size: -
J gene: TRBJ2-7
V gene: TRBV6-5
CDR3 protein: CASRRTSGTYEQYF

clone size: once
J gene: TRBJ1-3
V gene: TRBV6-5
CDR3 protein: CASSYSEDSSGNTIYF

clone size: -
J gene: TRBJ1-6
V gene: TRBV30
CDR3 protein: CAWRSFQGNWSPLHF

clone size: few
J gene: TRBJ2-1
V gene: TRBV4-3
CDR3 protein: CASSQLRQGRRNEQFF

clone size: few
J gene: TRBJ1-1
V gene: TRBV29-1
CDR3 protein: CSVMPRDTEAFF

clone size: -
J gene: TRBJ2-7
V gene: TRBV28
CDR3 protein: CASRWTRSSYEQYF

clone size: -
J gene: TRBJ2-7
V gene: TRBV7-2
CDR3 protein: CASSFARYYEQYF

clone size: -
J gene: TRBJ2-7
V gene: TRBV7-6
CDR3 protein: CASSSTVGEQYF

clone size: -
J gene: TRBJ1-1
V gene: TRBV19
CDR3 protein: CASSYTENTEAFF

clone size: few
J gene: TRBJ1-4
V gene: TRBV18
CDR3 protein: CASSPQGEYREKLFF

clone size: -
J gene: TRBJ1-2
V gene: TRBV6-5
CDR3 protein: CASNAGVGYGYTF

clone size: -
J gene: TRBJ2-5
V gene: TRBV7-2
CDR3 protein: CASSLGRLAGGWETQYF